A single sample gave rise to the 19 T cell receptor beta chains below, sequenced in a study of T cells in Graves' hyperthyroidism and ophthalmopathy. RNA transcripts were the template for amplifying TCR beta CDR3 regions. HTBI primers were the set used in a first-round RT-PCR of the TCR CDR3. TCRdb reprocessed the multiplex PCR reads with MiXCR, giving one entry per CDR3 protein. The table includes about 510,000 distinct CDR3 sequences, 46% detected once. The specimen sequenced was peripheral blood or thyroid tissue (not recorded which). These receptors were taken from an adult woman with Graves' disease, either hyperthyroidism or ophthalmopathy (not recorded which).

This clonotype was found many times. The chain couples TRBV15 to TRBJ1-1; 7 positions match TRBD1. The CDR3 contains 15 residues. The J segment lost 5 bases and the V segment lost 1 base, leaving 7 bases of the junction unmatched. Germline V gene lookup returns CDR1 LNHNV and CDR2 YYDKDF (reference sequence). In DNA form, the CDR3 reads TGTGCCACCAGCAGAGGTTCAGGGGGGCGGACTGAAGCTTTCTTT. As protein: CATSRGSGGRTEAFF.

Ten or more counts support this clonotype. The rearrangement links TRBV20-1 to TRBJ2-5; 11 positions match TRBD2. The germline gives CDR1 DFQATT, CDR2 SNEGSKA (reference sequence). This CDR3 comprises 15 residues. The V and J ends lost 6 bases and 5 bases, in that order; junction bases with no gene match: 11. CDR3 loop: CSAYVAGGPGETQYF. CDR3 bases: TGCAGTGCGTACGTAGCGGGAGGGCCGGGTGAGACCCAGTACTTC.

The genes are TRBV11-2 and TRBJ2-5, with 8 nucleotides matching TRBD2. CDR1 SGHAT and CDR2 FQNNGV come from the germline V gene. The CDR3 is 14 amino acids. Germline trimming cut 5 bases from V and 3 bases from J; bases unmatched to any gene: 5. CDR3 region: CASSRRRGEETQYF. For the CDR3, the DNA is TGTGCCAGCAGCAGGCGGCGGGGGGAAGAGACCCAGTACTTC.

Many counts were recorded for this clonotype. CDR3 nucleotide sequence: TGCAGTGCTAGTCAGGGGGTCAATCAGCCCCAGCATTTT. This translates into CSASQGVNQPQHF. This chain links TRBV20-1 with TRBJ1-5, with 7 bases fitting TRBD1. J lost 3 bases, V lost 3 bases, and 2 bases had no gene match. The CDR3 contains 13 residues. Germline assignment: CDR1 DFQATT and CDR2 SNEGSKA (reference sequence).

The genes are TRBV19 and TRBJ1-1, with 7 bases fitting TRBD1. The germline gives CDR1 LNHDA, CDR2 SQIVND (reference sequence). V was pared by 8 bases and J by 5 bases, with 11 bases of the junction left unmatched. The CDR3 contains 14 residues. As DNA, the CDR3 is TGTGCCAGTGCCCCGGACAGGCGCGGGACTGAAGCTTTCTTT. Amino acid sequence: CASAPDRRGTEAFF.

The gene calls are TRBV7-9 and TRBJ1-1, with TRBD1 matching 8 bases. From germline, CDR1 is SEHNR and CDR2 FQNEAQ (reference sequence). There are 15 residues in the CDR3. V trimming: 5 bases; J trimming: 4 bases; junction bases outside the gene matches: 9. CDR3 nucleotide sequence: TGTGCCAGCAGCCTAGGACAGGGTCAGAGCACTGAAGCTTTCTTT. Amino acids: CASSLGQGQSTEAFF.

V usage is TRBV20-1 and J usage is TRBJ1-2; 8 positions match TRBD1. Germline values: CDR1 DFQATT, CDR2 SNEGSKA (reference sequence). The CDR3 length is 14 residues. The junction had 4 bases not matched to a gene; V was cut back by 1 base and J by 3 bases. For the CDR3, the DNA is TGCAGTGCTAGAGCGCCGGACAGGGACTATGGCTACACCTTC. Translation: CSARAPDRDYGYTF.

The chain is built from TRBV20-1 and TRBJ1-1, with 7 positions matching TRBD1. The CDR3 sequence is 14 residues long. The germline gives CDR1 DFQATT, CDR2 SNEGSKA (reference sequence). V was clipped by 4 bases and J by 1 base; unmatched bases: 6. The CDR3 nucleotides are TGCAGTGCTATCGGACAGGTCCAGAACACTGAAGCTTTCTTT. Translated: CSAIGQVQNTEAFF.

For the CDR3, the DNA is TGTGCCAGCAGTTACTCGAGGGTGGCGTCAGGGAGTAGGTACGAGCAGTACTTC. It is translated as CASSYSRVASGSRYEQYF. The V call is TRBV6-2 or TRBV6-3, the J call TRBJ2-7; D may be TRBD1 or TRBD2 (5 bases each). V lost 0 bases, J lost 4 bases, and 22 bases lay in between. Germline assignment: CDR1 MNHEY and CDR2 SVGEGT. CDR3 length: 18 amino acids.

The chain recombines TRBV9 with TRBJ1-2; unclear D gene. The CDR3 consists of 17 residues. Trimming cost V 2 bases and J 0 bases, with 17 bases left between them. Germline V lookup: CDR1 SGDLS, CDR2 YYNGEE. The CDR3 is CASSVGSRYTTNYGYTF. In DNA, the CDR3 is TGTGCCAGCAGCGTGGGCAGCCGATACACGACTAACTATGGCTACACCTTC.

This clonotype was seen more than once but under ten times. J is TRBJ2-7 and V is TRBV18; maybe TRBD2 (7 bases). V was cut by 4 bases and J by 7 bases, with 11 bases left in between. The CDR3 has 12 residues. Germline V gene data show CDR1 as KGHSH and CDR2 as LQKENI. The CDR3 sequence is CASSRTAGEQYF. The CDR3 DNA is TGTGCCAGCTCACGGACAGCGGGGGAGCAGTACTTC.

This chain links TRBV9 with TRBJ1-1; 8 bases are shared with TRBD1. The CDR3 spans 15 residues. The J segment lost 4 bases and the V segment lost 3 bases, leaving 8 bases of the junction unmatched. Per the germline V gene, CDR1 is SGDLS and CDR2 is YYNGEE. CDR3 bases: TGTGCCAGCAGCGCCCCAGGGGGCGCGTTCACTGAAGCTTTCTTT. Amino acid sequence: CASSAPGGAFTEAFF.

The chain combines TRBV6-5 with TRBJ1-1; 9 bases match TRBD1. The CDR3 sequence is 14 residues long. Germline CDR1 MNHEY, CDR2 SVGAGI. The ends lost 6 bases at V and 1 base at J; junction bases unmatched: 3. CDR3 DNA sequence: TGTGCCAGCAGGGCACAGGGGGCGAACACTGAAGCTTTCTTT. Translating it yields CASRAQGANTEAFF.

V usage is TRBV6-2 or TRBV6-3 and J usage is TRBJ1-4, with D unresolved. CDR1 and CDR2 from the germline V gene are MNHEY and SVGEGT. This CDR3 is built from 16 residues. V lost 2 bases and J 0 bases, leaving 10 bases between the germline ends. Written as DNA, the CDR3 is TGTGCCAGCAGTTACCCGGTGGGAGCAACTAATGAAAAACTGTTTTTT. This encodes CASSYPVGATNEKLFF.

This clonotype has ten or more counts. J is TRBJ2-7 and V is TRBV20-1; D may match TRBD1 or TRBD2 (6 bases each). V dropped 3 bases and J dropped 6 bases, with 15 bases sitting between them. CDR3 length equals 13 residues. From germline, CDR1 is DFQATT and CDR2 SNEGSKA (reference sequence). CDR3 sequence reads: CSASAGQTVEQYF. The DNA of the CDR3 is TGCAGTGCTAGTGCGGGACAAACCGTCGAGCAGTACTTC.

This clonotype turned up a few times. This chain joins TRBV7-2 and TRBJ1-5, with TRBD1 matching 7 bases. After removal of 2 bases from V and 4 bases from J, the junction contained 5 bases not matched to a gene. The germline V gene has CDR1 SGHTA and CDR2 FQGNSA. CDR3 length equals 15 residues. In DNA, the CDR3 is TGTGCCAGCAGCTTATCAACAGGGGTGAATCAGCCCCAGCATTTT. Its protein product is CASSLSTGVNQPQHF.

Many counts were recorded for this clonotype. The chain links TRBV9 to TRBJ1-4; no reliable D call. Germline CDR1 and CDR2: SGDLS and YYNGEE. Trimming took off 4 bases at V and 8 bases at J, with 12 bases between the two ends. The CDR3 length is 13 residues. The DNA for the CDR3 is TGTGCCAGCAGCCCTCCTGGGGTCGAAAAACTGTTTTTT. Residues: CASSPPGVEKLFF.

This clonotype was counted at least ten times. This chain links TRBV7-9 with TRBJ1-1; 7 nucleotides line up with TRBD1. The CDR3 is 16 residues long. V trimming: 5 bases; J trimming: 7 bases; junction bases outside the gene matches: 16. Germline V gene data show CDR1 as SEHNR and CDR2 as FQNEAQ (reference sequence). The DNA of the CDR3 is TGTGCCAGCAGCCGGGGAGGGGGCGCCCCTGGAATTGAAGCTTTCTTT. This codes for CASSRGGGAPGIEAFF.

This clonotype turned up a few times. CDR3 amino acids: CSAPISSRNTGELFF. The CDR3 DNA sequence: TGCAGTGCTCCCATCTCCAGCAGGAACACCGGGGAGCTGTTTTTT. The J gene is TRBJ2-2, the V gene TRBV20-1; D unclear. The CDR3 length is 15 residues. The ends were cut back, 5 bases at V and 1 base at J, with 14 bases in the middle. CDR1 and CDR2 from the germline V gene are DFQATT and SNEGSKA (reference sequence).